Presented here are 21 T cell receptor beta chains from one specimen sequenced in a study of T cell responses to AZD1222 COVID-19 vaccine. Repertoires were generated with immunoSEQ multiplex PCR, while TCRdb's copy carries only in-frame clones and drops some. The sample has more than 25,000 clones, 89% seen once. The source was peripheral blood, collected on day 0 of AZD1222 vaccination. These receptors were taken from an adult in good health.

The V and J genes are TRBV5-1 and TRBJ1-2; possibly TRBD1 for D (5 bases). V dropped 4 bases and J dropped 5 bases, with 12 bases sitting between them. The V gene's germline CDR1 is SGHRS and CDR2 YFSETQ. The CDR3 contains 13 residues. DNA for the CDR3: TGCGCCAGCAGCCCAGGACAACGATATGGCTACACCTTC. Amino acids: CASSPGQRYGYTF.

This clone occurred a few times. The chain links TRBV2 to TRBJ2-1, with TRBD2 as a possible D gene (6 bases). This CDR3 has 10 amino acids. Trimming took 8 bases from V and 15 from J, leaving 14 bases between them. From germline, CDR1 is SNHLY and CDR2 FYNNEI. CDR3 region: CASGGSLTFF. The CDR3 nucleotides are TGTGCCAGCGGAGGGAGCTTAACGTTCTTC.

This clone was observed once. V and J are TRBV18 and TRBJ2-7; D may be TRBD2 (6 bases). CDR3 length: 16 residues. Germline V gives CDR1 KGHSH, CDR2 LQKENI. V was cut by 0 bases and J by 3 bases, with 15 bases left in between. Written as DNA, the CDR3 is TGTGCCAGCTCACCACCGGGGCTAGCGAGTAACTACGAGCAGTACTTC. Encoded protein: CASSPPGLASNYEQYF. The variable domain in full, completed from reference TRBV18 and TRBJ2-7, reads NAGVMQNPRHLVRRRGQEARLRCSPMKGHSHVYWYRQLPEEGLKFMVYLQKENIIDESGMPKERFSAEFPKEGPSILRIQQVVRGDSAAYFCASSPPGLASNYEQYFGPGTRLTVT.

V and J are TRBV5-1 and TRBJ1-1; tentative D call: TRBD1 (5 bases). The CDR3 totals 13 residues. Germline loops: CDR1 SGHRS, CDR2 YFSETQ. Trimming stripped 0 bases from V and 7 bases from J, with 10 bases between. This chain's CDR3 is CASSLEGRVEAFF. CDR3 DNA sequence: TGCGCCAGCAGCTTGGAGGGCAGGGTTGAAGCTTTCTTT.

The chain employs TRBV18 and TRBJ2-7; the match to TRBD2 covers 9 bases. The CDR3 loop spans 16 amino acids. V trimming: 3 bases; J trimming: 4 bases; junction bases outside the gene matches: 10. CDR1 is KGHSH and CDR2 is LQKENI in the germline V gene. The CDR3 is CASSPGAGGGSYEQYF. In nucleotides, the CDR3 is TGTGCCAGCTCACCCGGAGCGGGAGGAGGGTCGTACGAGCAGTACTTC. Drawing the rest from reference TRBV18 and TRBJ2-7, the complete variable domain is NAGVMQNPRHLVRRRGQEARLRCSPMKGHSHVYWYRQLPEEGLKFMVYLQKENIIDESGMPKERFSAEFPKEGPSILRIQQVVRGDSAAYFCASSPGAGGGSYEQYFGPGTRLTVT.

The V and J genes are TRBV6-4 and TRBJ2-7, with D perhaps TRBD1 (5 bases). Per germline, CDR1 MRHNA and CDR2 SNTAGT. The V end lost 5 bases, the J end lost 0 bases, and 14 bases lay between the germline ends. The CDR3 consists of 15 residues. The CDR3 DNA sequence: TGTGCCAGCAGTATCAAGACAGAGACCTCCTACGAGCAGTACTTC. Translation: CASSIKTETSYEQYF.

Only a few counts were recorded for this clone. V gene TRBV19 combines with J gene TRBJ2-7, with TRBD2 matching over 8 bases. The V gene end was trimmed by 2 bases and the J gene end by 4 bases; junction bases not matched to a gene: 7. CDR1 LNHDA and CDR2 SQIVND come from the germline V gene (reference sequence). The CDR3 consists of 15 residues. CDR3 region: CASSITSGRGYEQYF. CDR3 sequence (DNA): TGTGCCAGTAGTATAACTAGCGGACGAGGATACGAGCAGTACTTC.

V is TRBV3-1 (or the pseudogene TRBV3-2) and J is TRBJ2-1, with D unresolved. The CDR3 is made up of 14 amino acids. V shed 5 bases and J shed 15 bases, with 23 bases lying between them. Germline values: CDR1 LGHDT, CDR2 YNNKEL (reference sequence). CDR3 in DNA: TGTGCCAGCAGCGAATACCACGGGCCGATAGGAAGGTTCTTC. Translation gives CASSEYHGPIGRFF.

V usage is TRBV4-1 and J usage is TRBJ1-6; D gene unclear. Trimming pared 0 bases from V and 10 bases from J, leaving 10 bases between. CDR1 is MGHRA and CDR2 is YSYEKL in the germline V gene. The CDR3 runs to 14 residues. The CDR3: CASSQEKGMSPLHF. CDR3 coding DNA: TGCGCCAGCAGCCAAGAGAAGGGAATGTCACCCCTCCACTTT.

The chain joins TRBV25-1 to TRBJ2-3, with D perhaps being TRBD1 or TRBD2 (5 bases each). This CDR3 comprises 12 residues. Germline CDR1 reads MGHDK; CDR2 reads SYGVNS. Trimming left V 5 bases short and J 5 bases short, with 8 bases between. The CDR3, as DNA: TGTGCCAGCAGTCCAGGGAGAGATACGCAGTATTTT. It codes for CASSPGRDTQYF.

This clone has a handful of counts. The V and J genes are TRBV19 and TRBJ1-1; TRBD1 agrees at 8 bases. Germline values: CDR1 LNHDA, CDR2 SQIVND (reference sequence). V gave up 5 bases and J gave up 4 bases; unmatched junction bases: 9. The CDR3 length is 15 residues. The chain's CDR3 is CASSPGGGLATEAFF. The CDR3, as DNA: TGTGCCAGTAGTCCAGGGGGCGGGTTGGCCACTGAAGCTTTCTTT.

The chain combines TRBV6-4 with TRBJ1-6; D gene uncertain. This CDR3 is built from 13 residues. The V gene lost 6 bases and the J gene lost 8 bases, with 11 bases spanning the gap. Germline-derived CDR1 and CDR2 are MRHNA and SNTAGT. CDR3 sequence: CASSEDGYSPLHF. DNA of the CDR3: TGTGCCAGCAGCGAGGACGGCTATTCACCCCTCCACTTT.

The V call is TRBV6-4, the J call TRBJ1-2, with 8 bases aligning to TRBD1. This CDR3 has 15 residues. The germline gives CDR1 MRHNA, CDR2 SNTAGT. The V segment lost 3 bases and the J segment 2 bases; nucleotides outside the gene matches: 5. CDR3 loop: CASSESQGANYGYTF. The CDR3 DNA follows: TGTGCCAGCAGTGAGTCTCAGGGGGCGAACTATGGCTACACCTTC.

CDR3 nucleotides: TGCGCCAGCAGCTCCGGGGAGACCCAGTACTTC. Translation: CASSSGETQYF. V usage is TRBV5-1 and J usage is TRBJ2-5; D is unclear. The CDR3 covers 11 residues. Germline-derived CDR1 and CDR2 are SGHRS and YFSETQ. Deletions cut 3 bases from V and 5 bases from J, with 5 bases between.

The chain employs TRBV6-5 and TRBJ2-7; 12 bases line up with TRBD2. Trimming cost V 10 bases and J 3 bases; bases outside gene matches: 10. Germline lookup yields CDR1 MNHEY and CDR2 SVGAGI. CDR3 length: 15 residues. CDR3: CATQPPTSGGYEQYF. The CDR3 DNA follows: TGTGCCACCCAACCCCCGACTAGCGGGGGCTACGAGCAGTACTTC.

In DNA form, the CDR3 reads TGTGCCAGCAGTCCCGGGATCGGGGCCCTTACCCTCCACTTT. Protein product: CASSPGIGALTLHF. The chain links TRBV27 to TRBJ1-6, with a tentative D call TRBD1 (5 bases). V was shortened by 5 bases and J by 14 bases, with 19 bases between the two germline ends. The CDR3 loop spans 14 amino acids. Germline V gene sequence: CDR1 MNHEY, CDR2 SMNVEV (reference sequence).

This chain links TRBV5-8 with TRBJ1-1; D might be TRBD1 (6 bases). Germline CDR1 is SGHTS and CDR2 is YDEGEE. The CDR3 contains 17 residues. Trimming pared 0 bases from V and 7 bases from J, leaving 22 bases between. In DNA, the CDR3 is TGTGCCAGCAGCTTGGCCACACTTAAGGACAGTTCGTATGAAGCTTTCTTT. It specifies CASSLATLKDSSYEAFF. Full variable domain (rest looked up from reference TRBV5-8 and TRBJ1-1): EAGVTQSPTHLIKTRGQQATLRCSPISGHTSVYWYQQALGLGLQFLLWYDEGEERNRGNFPPRFSGRQFPNYSSELNVNALELEDSALYLCASSLATLKDSSYEAFFGQGTRLTVV.

J is TRBJ2-7 and V is TRBV19; TRBD2 matches 11 bases. After removal of 4 bases from V and 3 bases from J, the junction contained 2 bases not matched to a gene. The CDR3 is 14 amino acids. The germline gives CDR1 LNHDA, CDR2 SQIVND (reference sequence). The CDR3 DNA is TGTGCCAGTAGTACCCTAGCGGGGGGCTACGAGCAGTACTTC. Translated: CASSTLAGGYEQYF.

The chain is built from TRBV6-2 or TRBV6-3 and TRBJ1-2, with a possible D match to TRBD1 (5 bases). The CDR3 length is 14 residues. Germline CDR1 MNHEY, CDR2 SVGEGT. V dropped 4 bases and J dropped 5 bases, with 14 bases sitting between them. The CDR3 region has the DNA TGTGCCAGCAGTTCTAGAACAGGAAAATATGGCTACACCTTC. The encoded protein is CASSSRTGKYGYTF.

V usage is TRBV7-2 and J usage is TRBJ1-2, with 7 bases fitting TRBD1. The CDR3 contains 13 residues. J was trimmed by 2 bases and V by 4 bases; bases with no gene match: 1. Germline V gene sequence: CDR1 SGHTA, CDR2 FQGNSA. The CDR3 spells CASSWDSNYGYTF. Written as DNA, the CDR3 is TGTGCCAGCAGCTGGGACAGCAACTATGGCTACACCTTC.

The chain has TRBV7-2 and TRBJ1-2; D unclear. The CDR3 is made up of 15 amino acids. Trimming stripped 5 bases from V and 7 bases from J, with 20 bases between. CDR1 SGHTA and CDR2 FQGNSA come from the germline V gene. For the CDR3, the DNA is TGTGCCAGCAGCACTACCTTCTGGGGTAGCGGTGGCTACACCTTC. It encodes CASSTTFWGSGGYTF.